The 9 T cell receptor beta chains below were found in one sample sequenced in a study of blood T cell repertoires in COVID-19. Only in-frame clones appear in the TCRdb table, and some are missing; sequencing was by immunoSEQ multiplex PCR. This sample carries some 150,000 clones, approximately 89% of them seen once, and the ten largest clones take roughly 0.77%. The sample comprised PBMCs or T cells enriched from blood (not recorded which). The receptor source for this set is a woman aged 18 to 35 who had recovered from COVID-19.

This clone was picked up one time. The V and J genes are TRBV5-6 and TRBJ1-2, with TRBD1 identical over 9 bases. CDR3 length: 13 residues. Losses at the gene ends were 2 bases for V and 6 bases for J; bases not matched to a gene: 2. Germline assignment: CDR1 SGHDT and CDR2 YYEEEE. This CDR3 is CASSLQGAHGYTF. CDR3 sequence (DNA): TGTGCCAGCAGCTTACAGGGGGCGCATGGCTACACCTTC.

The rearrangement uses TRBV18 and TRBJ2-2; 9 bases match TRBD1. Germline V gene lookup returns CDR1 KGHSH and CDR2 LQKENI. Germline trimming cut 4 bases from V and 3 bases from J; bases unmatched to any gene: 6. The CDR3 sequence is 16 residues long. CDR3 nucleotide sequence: TGTGCCAGCTCACTTCGACAGGGGGACTACACCGGGGAGCTGTTTTTT. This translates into CASSLRQGDYTGELFF.

CDR3 in amino acids: CASSHGTSHRGKETQYF. The DNA of the CDR3 is TGTGCCAGCAGTCATGGGACTTCCCATCGGGGAAAAGAGACCCAGTACTTC. The V and J genes are TRBV5-4 and TRBJ2-5; possible D gene TRBD2, 6 bases. With 5 bases removed from V and 3 bases from J, the gap between germline ends came to 23 bases. This CDR3 spans 17 amino acids. Germline CDR1 reads SGHNT; CDR2 reads YYREEE (reference sequence).

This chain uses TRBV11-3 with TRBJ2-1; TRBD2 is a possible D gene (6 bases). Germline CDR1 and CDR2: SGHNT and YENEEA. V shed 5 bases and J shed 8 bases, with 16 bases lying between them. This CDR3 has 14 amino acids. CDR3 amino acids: CASSRWGEVDEQFF. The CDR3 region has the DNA TGTGCCAGCAGCCGGTGGGGGGAGGTCGATGAGCAGTTCTTC.

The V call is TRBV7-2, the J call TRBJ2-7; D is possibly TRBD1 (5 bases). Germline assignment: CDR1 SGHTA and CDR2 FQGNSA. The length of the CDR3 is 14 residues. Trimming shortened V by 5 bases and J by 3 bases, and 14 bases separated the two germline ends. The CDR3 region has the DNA TGTGCCAGCAGCCCCAGGGTCGACCTCTACGAGCAGTACTTC. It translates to CASSPRVDLYEQYF.

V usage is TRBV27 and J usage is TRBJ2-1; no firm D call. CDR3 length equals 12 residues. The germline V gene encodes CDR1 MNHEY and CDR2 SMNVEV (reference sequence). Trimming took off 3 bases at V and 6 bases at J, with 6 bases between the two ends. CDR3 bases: TGTGCCAGCAGTTTCCCCGGCAATGAGCAGTTCTTC. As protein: CASSFPGNEQFF.

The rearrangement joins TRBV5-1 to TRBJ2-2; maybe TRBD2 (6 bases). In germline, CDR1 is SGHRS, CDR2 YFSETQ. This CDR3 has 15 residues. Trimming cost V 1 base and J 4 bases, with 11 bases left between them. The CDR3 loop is CASSLRRGGTGELFF. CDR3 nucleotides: TGCGCCAGCAGCTTGCGGCGGGGCGGCACCGGGGAGCTGTTTTTT. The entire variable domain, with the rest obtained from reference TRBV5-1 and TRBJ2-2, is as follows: KAGVTQTPRYLIKTRGQQVTLSCSPISGHRSVSWYQQTPGQGLQFLFEYFSETQRNKGNFPGRFSGRQFSNSRSEMNVSTLELGDSALYLCASSLRRGGTGELFFGEGSRLTVL.

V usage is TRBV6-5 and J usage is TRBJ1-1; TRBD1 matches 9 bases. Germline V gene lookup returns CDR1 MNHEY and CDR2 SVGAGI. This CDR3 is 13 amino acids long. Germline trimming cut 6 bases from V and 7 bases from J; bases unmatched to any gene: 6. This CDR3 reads CASSVTGGNEAFF. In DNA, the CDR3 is TGTGCCAGCAGCGTGACAGGGGGGAATGAAGCTTTCTTT.

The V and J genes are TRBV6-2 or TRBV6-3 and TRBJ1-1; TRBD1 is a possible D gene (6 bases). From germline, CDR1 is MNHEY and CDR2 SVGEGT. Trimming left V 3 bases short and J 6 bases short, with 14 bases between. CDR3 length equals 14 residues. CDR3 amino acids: CASSYAGGIAEAFF. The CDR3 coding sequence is TGTGCCAGCAGTTATGCGGGGGGCATTGCTGAAGCTTTCTTT.